This passage covers 20 T cell receptor beta chains from one sample sequenced in a study of cytomegalovirus exposure and HLA in healthy donors. PCR was performed using 60 Vbeta and 13 Jbeta primers. Data came from immunoSEQ multiplex PCR; TCRdb stores just in-frame clones and leaves some out. The table records around 100,000 clones, around 81% of them present only once. Sequences were obtained from PBMCs. The source of these receptors is a woman in her sixties or seventies in good health and CMV-seropositive.

The genes are TRBV2 and TRBJ2-3; the D gene is possibly TRBD2 (6 bases). Germline CDR1 SNHLY, CDR2 FYNNEI. There are 13 residues in the CDR3. V lost 7 bases to trimming and J lost 0 bases, with 8 bases between them. The CDR3 loop is CASISGSTDTQYF. The CDR3 DNA reads as TGTGCCAGCATCAGCGGGAGCACAGATACGCAGTATTTT. The variable domain in full, with the rest retrieved from reference TRBV2 and TRBJ2-3, is EPEVTQTPSHQVTQMGQEVILRCVPISNHLYFYWYRQILGQKVEFLVSFYNNEISEKSEIFDDQFSVERPDGSNFTLKIRSTKLEDSAMYFCASISGSTDTQYFGPGTRLTVL.

This clone was counted a few times. This chain connects TRBV14 to TRBJ2-1; 10 bases line up with TRBD1. Per germline, CDR1 SGHDN and CDR2 FVKESK. Trimming removed 5 bases from V and 4 bases from J; junction bases left unmatched: 14. The CDR3 has 18 residues. CDR3 amino acids: CASSSGTGVRRNYNEQFF. The CDR3 DNA follows: TGTGCCAGCAGCTCCGGGACAGGGGTCAGGAGAAATTACAATGAGCAGTTCTTC.

In this sample, this clone turned up a few times. The V call is TRBV19, the J call TRBJ1-2, with D maybe TRBD1 (6 bases). This CDR3 is 15 amino acids long. Germline V lookup: CDR1 LNHDA, CDR2 SQIVND (reference sequence). Trimming cost V 0 bases and J 8 bases, with 16 bases left between them. This CDR3 reads CASSIDQMGARGYTF. In nucleotides, the CDR3 is TGTGCCAGTAGTATAGATCAAATGGGGGCGAGAGGCTACACCTTC.

V and J are TRBV4-2 and TRBJ2-5, with TRBD1 as a possible D gene (6 bases). V was clipped by 4 bases and J by 5 bases, with 11 bases between them. In germline, CDR1 is LGHNA, CDR2 YNFKEQ. The CDR3 spans 13 residues. As DNA, the CDR3 is TGTGCCAGCAGCCGTGAGGGGGATGAGACCCAGTACTTC. It is translated as CASSREGDETQYF.

The genes are TRBV19 and TRBJ2-7; a possible D gene is TRBD1 (6 bases). V dropped 10 bases and J dropped 6 bases, with 16 bases sitting between them. This CDR3 is built from 12 residues. Germline V gene sequence: CDR1 LNHDA, CDR2 SQIVND (reference sequence). The CDR3 loop is CATRRQGTEQYF. The CDR3 nucleotides are TGTGCCACCCGTCGTCAGGGGACCGAGCAGTACTTC.

The chain is built from TRBV2 and TRBJ2-1, with 11 bases that match TRBD2. The length of the CDR3 is 15 residues. Looked up from germline, CDR1 is SNHLY and CDR2 is FYNNEI. After removal of 6 bases from V and 9 bases from J, the junction contained 10 bases not matched to a gene. The CDR3 bases are TGTGCCAGCAGGGGTAGCGGGGGGGGGTTCAGTGAGCAGTTCTTC. It encodes CASRGSGGGFSEQFF.

The chain links TRBV30 to TRBJ2-3, with 13 bases aligning to TRBD2. CDR3 length: 18 residues. Losses at the gene ends were 0 bases for V and 0 bases for J; bases not matched to a gene: 6. Germline-derived CDR1 and CDR2 are GTSNPN and SVGIG (reference sequence). CDR3 sequence reads: CAWSVGLTSGGSTDTQYF. The CDR3 DNA sequence: TGTGCCTGGAGTGTAGGCTTGACTAGCGGGGGGAGCACAGATACGCAGTATTTT.

This clone was found a few times. The chain recombines TRBV19 with TRBJ1-4; TRBD1 matches 9 bases. The V segment lost 3 bases and the J segment 6 bases; nucleotides outside the gene matches: 17. This CDR3 has 19 residues. Looked up from germline, CDR1 is LNHDA and CDR2 is SQIVND (reference sequence). The CDR3 here is CASSIGGIGQGSKDEKLFF. CDR3 bases: TGTGCCAGTAGTATTGGCGGAATCGGACAGGGGAGTAAAGATGAAAAACTGTTTTTT.

The CDR3, as DNA: TGCGCCAGCAGCTTCGGGACTAGCGGGTACAATGAGCAGTTCTTC. This gives the protein CASSFGTSGYNEQFF. The gene calls are TRBV5-1 and TRBJ2-1; 12 positions agree with TRBD2. After removal of 2 bases from V and 4 bases from J, the junction contained 1 base not matched to a gene. The germline CDR1 and CDR2 sequences are SGHRS and YFSETQ. This CDR3 is built from 15 residues.

This chain links TRBV11-3 with TRBJ1-1; tentative D call: TRBD1 (6 bases). This CDR3 is built from 13 residues. Germline V gene lookup returns CDR1 SGHNT and CDR2 YENEEA. V lost 6 bases and J 1 base, leaving 9 bases between the germline ends. The DNA for the CDR3 is TGTGCCAGCAGTCGGGACAAGAACACTGAAGCTTTCTTT. The encoded protein is CASSRDKNTEAFF.

This clone has a single count. The chain combines TRBV7-2 with TRBJ2-7; a weak D match, TRBD1 (6 bases). The CDR3 is 14 residues long. Germline assignment: CDR1 SGHTA and CDR2 FQGNSA. The V gene lost 1 base and the J gene lost 2 bases, with 9 bases spanning the gap. The CDR3 here is CASSLGGQPYEQYF. The DNA of the CDR3 is TGTGCCAGCAGCTTAGGTGGACAGCCCTACGAGCAGTACTTC.

V gene TRBV5-6 combines with J gene TRBJ1-5; tentatively, D is TRBD1 (5 bases). V lost 5 bases, J lost 5 bases, and 11 bases lay in between. The CDR3 totals 13 residues. The germline gives CDR1 SGHDT, CDR2 YYEEEE. The CDR3 loop is CASSFDRDQPQHF. Here the CDR3 DNA reads TGTGCCAGCAGTTTCGACAGAGATCAGCCCCAGCATTTT.

V is TRBV2 and J is TRBJ2-1; 10 bases are shared with TRBD1. J lost 10 bases, V lost 7 bases, and 7 bases had no gene match. This CDR3 contains 13 residues. In germline, CDR1 is SNHLY, CDR2 FYNNEI. The CDR3 DNA sequence: TGTGCCAGCACTATGACAGGGGGCGGCGAGCAGTTCTTC. It codes for CASTMTGGGEQFF.

The chain recombines TRBV7-3 with TRBJ2-3; 9 bases match TRBD2. The CDR3 runs 17 residues. Germline V lookup: CDR1 SGHTA, CDR2 FQGTGA. J was trimmed by 4 bases and V by 1 base; bases with no gene match: 9. CDR3 region: CASSLMGSAGGADTQYF. CDR3 coding DNA: TGTGCCAGCAGCTTAATGGGTTCAGCGGGAGGAGCAGATACGCAGTATTTT.

The J gene is TRBJ2-7, the V gene TRBV7-2; D might be TRBD1 (6 bases). Germline V lookup: CDR1 SGHTA, CDR2 FQGNSA. CDR3 size: 14 residues. V was cut by 5 bases and J by 6 bases, with 17 bases left in between. CDR3 amino acids: CASSRTGTRREQYF. Written as DNA, the CDR3 is TGTGCCAGCAGCCGAACGGGGACACGCCGCGAGCAGTACTTC.

The CDR3 region has the DNA TGTGCTAGTGGTTTGGTAGTGATGTTGGGGTCGGGGGACGAGCAGTACTTC. It is translated as CASGLVVMLGSGDEQYF. V and J are TRBV12-5 and TRBJ2-7; a possible D gene is TRBD2 (6 bases). With 0 bases removed from V and 5 bases from J, the gap between germline ends came to 20 bases. Germline loops: CDR1 LGHNT, CDR2 FRNRAP. The CDR3 length is 17 residues.

This sequence joins TRBV28 and TRBJ1-4; 9 bases align to TRBD1. The CDR3 sequence is 15 residues long. Germline CDR1 and CDR2: MDHEN and SYDVKM. V lost 4 bases to trimming and J lost 7 bases; unmatched junction nucleotides: 7. The CDR3: CASSSPQGAREKLFF. As DNA, the CDR3 is TGTGCCAGCAGTTCCCCACAGGGGGCGCGTGAAAAACTGTTTTTT.

The chain uses TRBV19 and TRBJ2-7, with 7 positions matching TRBD1. Per the germline V gene, CDR1 is LNHDA and CDR2 is SQIVND (reference sequence). J was trimmed by 0 bases and V by 5 bases; bases with no gene match: 7. The CDR3 has 15 residues. CDR3 nucleotides: TGTGCCAGTAGTCCCGACAGGGAGTTCTCCTACGAGCAGTACTTC. It translates to CASSPDREFSYEQYF.

The chain couples TRBV6-5 to TRBJ2-7; 8 nucleotides agree with TRBD1. This CDR3 region has 16 residues. Trimming removed 4 bases from V and 0 bases from J; junction bases left unmatched: 8. Per the germline V gene, CDR1 is MNHEY and CDR2 is SVGAGI. CDR3 amino acids: CASSSSGGANSYEQYF. The CDR3 nucleotides read TGTGCCAGCAGTTCGTCAGGGGGCGCAAACTCCTACGAGCAGTACTTC.

The chain uses TRBV7-8 and TRBJ2-3; TRBD2 matches 13 bases. The V and J ends lost 1 base and 7 bases, in that order; junction bases with no gene match: 11. CDR3 length: 18 amino acids. Germline CDR1 is SGHVS and CDR2 is FQNEAQ. The CDR3 bases are TGTGCCAGCAGCTTAGAGGGATCGACTAGCGGGAGGTTCAATACGCAGTATTTT. Protein product: CASSLEGSTSGRFNTQYF.